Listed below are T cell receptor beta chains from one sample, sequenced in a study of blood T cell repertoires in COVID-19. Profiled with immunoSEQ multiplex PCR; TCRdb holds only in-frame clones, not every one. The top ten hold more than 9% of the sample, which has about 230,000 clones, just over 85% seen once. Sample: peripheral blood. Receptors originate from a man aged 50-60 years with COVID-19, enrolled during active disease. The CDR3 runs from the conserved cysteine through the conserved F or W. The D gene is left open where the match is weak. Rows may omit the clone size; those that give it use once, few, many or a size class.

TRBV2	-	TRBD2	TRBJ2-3	CASAGGAGGPHTQYF	TGTGCCAGCGCCGGTGGAGCGGGGGGGCCCCATACGCAGTATTTT
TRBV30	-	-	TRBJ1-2	CAWSWGDGYTF	TGTGCCTGGAGTTGGGGCGATGGCTACACCTTC
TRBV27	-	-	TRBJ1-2	CASRSTGAGYGYTF	TGTGCCAGCAGAAGTACAGGAGCTGGCTATGGCTACACCTTC
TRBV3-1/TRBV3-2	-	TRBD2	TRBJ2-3	CASSQVLPGLGSTDTQYF	TGTGCCAGCAGCCAAGTGCTTCCGGGACTAGGATCCACAGATACGCAGTATTTT
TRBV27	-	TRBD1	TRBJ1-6	CASSSLTGTGNSPLHF	TGTGCCAGCAGTTCTCTTACCGGGACAGGAAATTCACCCCTCCACTTT
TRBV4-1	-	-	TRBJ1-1	CASSQDGAVAFF	TGCGCCAGCAGCCAAGATGGGGCTGTAGCTTTCTTT
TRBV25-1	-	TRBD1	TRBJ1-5	CASSGGTGDSYSNQPQHF	TGTGCCAGCAGTGGCGGGACAGGGGATTCCTATAGCAATCAGCCCCAGCATTTT
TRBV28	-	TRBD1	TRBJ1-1	CASRADRVTEAFF	TGTGCCAGCAGGGCGGACAGGGTGACTGAAGCTTTCTTT
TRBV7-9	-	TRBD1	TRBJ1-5	CASSWTGDQPQHF	TGTGCCAGCAGCTGGACAGGGGATCAGCCCCAGCATTTT
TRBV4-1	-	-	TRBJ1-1	CASSQDGTPREGTEAFF	TGCGCCAGCAGCCAAGATGGGACTCCCAGGGAAGGCACTGAAGCTTTCTTT
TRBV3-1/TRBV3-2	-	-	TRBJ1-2	CASSQVEGRGYTF	TGTGCCAGCAGCCAAGTGGAGGGTCGGGGCTACACCTTC
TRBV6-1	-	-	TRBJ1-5	CASSEAGGPSSNQPQHF	TGTGCCAGCAGTGAAGCCGGGGGGCCCTCGAGCAATCAGCCCCAGCATTTT
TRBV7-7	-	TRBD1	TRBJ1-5	CASSDRVGQPQHF	TGTGCCAGCAGCGACAGGGTTGGCCAGCCCCAGCATTTT
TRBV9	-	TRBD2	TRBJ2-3	CASRGPTSGGADTQYF	TGTGCCAGCAGAGGTCCGACTAGCGGGGGGGCAGATACGCAGTATTTT
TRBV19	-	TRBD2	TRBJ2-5	CASSTPTSGRQETQYF	TGTGCCAGTAGTACTCCGACTAGCGGGAGACAAGAGACCCAGTACTTC
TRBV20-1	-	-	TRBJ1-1	CSARPGIEAFF	TGCAGTGCTCGTCCAGGGATTGAAGCTTTCTTT
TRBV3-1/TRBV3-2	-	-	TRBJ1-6	CASSPRQQSSYNSPLHF	TGTGCCAGCAGCCCGCGACAGCAGAGCTCCTATAATTCACCCCTCCACTTT
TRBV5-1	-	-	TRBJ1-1	CASSLAGRGLAPAFF	TGCGCCAGCAGCCTGGCTGGCAGGGGCCTAGCCCCAGCTTTCTTT
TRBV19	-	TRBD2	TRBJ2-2	CASSMMGLGSGELFF	TGTGCCAGTAGTATGATGGGACTAGGGTCCGGGGAGCTGTTTTTT
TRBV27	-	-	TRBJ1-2	CASKESAVYGYTF	TGTGCCAGCAAGGAGAGTGCGGTCTATGGCTACACCTTC
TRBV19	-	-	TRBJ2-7	CASKTSDSSYEQYF	TGTGCCAGTAAAACATCGGACAGTAGCTACGAGCAGTACTTC
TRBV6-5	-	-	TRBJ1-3	CASSRTGISGNTIYF	TGTGCCAGCAGTCGAACAGGGATATCTGGAAACACCATATATTTT
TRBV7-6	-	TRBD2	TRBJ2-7	CASSLGLAGESYEQYF	TGTGCCAGCAGCTTAGGGCTAGCGGGTGAGAGCTACGAGCAGTACTTC
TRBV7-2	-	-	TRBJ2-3	CASSTQAFGSGKNTQYF	TGTGCCAGCAGCACCCAGGCGTTTGGTAGCGGAAAAAATACGCAGTATTTT
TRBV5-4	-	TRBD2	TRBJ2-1	CASSSGLAARGDEQFF	TGTGCCAGCAGCTCGGGACTAGCGGCCCGGGGCGATGAGCAGTTCTTC
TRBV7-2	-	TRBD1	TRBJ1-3	CASSAGTASSGNTIYF	TGTGCCAGCAGCGCCGGGACAGCGTCCTCTGGAAACACCATATATTTT
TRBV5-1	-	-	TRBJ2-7	CASSLDSGQFYEQYF	TGCGCCAGCAGCTTGGATTCCGGACAATTCTACGAGCAGTACTTC
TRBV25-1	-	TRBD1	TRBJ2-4	CASSTRTGKNIQYF	TGTGCCAGCAGTACACGGACAGGAAAAAACATTCAGTACTTC
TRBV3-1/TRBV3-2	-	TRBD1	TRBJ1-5	CASSRTGGVNQPQHF	TGTGCCAGCAGCCGGACAGGGGGCGTGAATCAGCCCCAGCATTTT
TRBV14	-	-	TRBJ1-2	CASSQQGNYGYTF	TGTGCCAGCAGCCAACAGGGGAACTATGGCTACACCTTC
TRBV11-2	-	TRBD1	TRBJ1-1	CASSRGTGGFTEAFF	TGTGCCAGCAGCCGGGGGACAGGGGGATTCACTGAAGCTTTCTTT
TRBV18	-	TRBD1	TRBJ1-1	CASSPATGQLNTEAFF	TGTGCCAGCTCACCAGCAACGGGACAGTTGAACACTGAAGCTTTCTTT
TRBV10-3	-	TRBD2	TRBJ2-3	CAISWTSGAADTQYF	TGTGCCATCAGTTGGACTAGCGGGGCCGCTGATACGCAGTATTTT
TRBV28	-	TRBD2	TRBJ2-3	CASRTPSGGSTDTQYF	TGTGCCAGCAGAACACCTAGCGGGGGAAGCACAGATACGCAGTATTTT
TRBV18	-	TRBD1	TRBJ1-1	CASSPIQGFEAFF	TGTGCCAGCTCACCAATACAGGGGTTTGAAGCTTTCTTT
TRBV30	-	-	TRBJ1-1	CAWSVKPNTEAFF	TGTGCCTGGAGTGTAAAGCCTAACACTGAAGCTTTCTTT
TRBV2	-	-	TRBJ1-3	CASRAPLLQASGNTIYF	TGTGCCAGCAGGGCCCCTCTCCTACAGGCTTCTGGAAACACCATATATTTT
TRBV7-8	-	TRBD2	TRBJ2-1	CASSQLAGAGEQFF	TGTGCCAGCAGCCAACTAGCGGGAGCGGGTGAGCAGTTCTTC
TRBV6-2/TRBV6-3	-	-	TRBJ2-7	CASSTGQGGSYEQYF	TGTGCCAGCAGTACAGGACAGGGAGGGTCCTACGAGCAGTACTTC
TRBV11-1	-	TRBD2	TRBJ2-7	CASSPGTSGSYEQYF	TGTGCCAGCAGCCCCGGGACTAGCGGGAGCTACGAGCAGTACTTC
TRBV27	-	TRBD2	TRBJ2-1	CASTPTGEYHTSGGLNEQFF	TGTGCCAGCACCCCGACCGGGGAGTACCACACTAGCGGGGGGCTCAATGAGCAGTTCTTC
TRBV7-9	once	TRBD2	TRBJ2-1	CASGGSSYNEQFF	TGTGCCAGCGGCGGGAGCTCCTACAATGAGCAGTTCTTC
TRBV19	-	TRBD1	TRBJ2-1	CASTTGDFNNEQFF	TGTGCCAGTACCACAGGGGATTTCAACAATGAGCAGTTCTTC
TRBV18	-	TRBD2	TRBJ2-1	CASSPAGLAGGNEQFF	TGTGCCAGCTCGCCTGCGGGACTAGCGGGAGGTAATGAGCAGTTCTTC
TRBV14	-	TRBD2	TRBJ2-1	CASGNSGGPPYNEQFF	TGTGCCAGCGGCAATAGCGGGGGGCCCCCCTACAATGAGCAGTTCTTC
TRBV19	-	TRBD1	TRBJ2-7	CASSIGDRGYEQYF	TGTGCCAGTAGTATAGGGGACAGGGGCTACGAGCAGTACTTC
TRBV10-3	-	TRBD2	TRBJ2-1	CAISELWTSGGNEQFF	TGTGCCATCAGTGAGTTATGGACTAGCGGGGGGAATGAGCAGTTCTTC
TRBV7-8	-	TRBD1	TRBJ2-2	CASSPRTGLNTGELFF	TGTGCCAGCAGCCCGAGGACAGGCCTTAACACCGGGGAGCTGTTTTTT
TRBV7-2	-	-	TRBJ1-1	CASSHLRADTEAFF	TGTGCCAGCAGCCATCTGAGGGCTGACACTGAAGCTTTCTTT
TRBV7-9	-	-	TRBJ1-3	CASTEGWKGNTIYF	TGTGCCAGCACAGAGGGCTGGAAAGGAAACACCATATATTTT
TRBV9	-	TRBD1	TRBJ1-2	CASSPGGAGDYGYTF	TGTGCCAGCAGCCCAGGGGGCGCGGGAGACTATGGCTACACCTTC
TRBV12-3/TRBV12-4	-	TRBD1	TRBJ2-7	CASSGTDPYEQYF	TGTGCCAGCAGCGGGACAGACCCCTACGAGCAGTACTTC
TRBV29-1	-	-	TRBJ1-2	CSVEGTTDGYTF	TGCAGCGTTGAAGGGACAACGGATGGCTACACCTTC